The entry below gives a single TCR beta chain sequence along with its context. Clones were sequenced by immunoSEQ multiplex PCR, and TCRdb holds only the in-frame ones, with some missing. The data show roughly 150,000 clones, about 93% seen once. This specimen belongs to a study of T cell responses to AZD1222 COVID-19 vaccine. V lost 0 bases to trimming and J lost 1 base, with 12 bases between them. This CDR3 has 16 amino acids. Germline assignment: CDR1 MNHEY and CDR2 SVGEGT. The material was peripheral blood, obtained on day 0 of AZD1222 vaccination. The chain links TRBV6-2 or TRBV6-3 to TRBJ1-1, with D possibly being TRBD1 (5 bases). The origin of this receptor is an adult in good health. This CDR3 is CASSYSIRGGNTEAFF. The CDR3 DNA reads TGTGCCAGCAGTTACTCGATAAGGGGAGGGAACACTGAAGCTTTCTTT.